This T cell receptor (beta chain) was identified in a study of radiation and T cells in renal cell carcinoma. Study background: Nephrectomy followed 15 Gy stereotactic body radiation by 4 weeks. Study-wide results and caveats: In blood, top tumor clones expanded by 2 weeks, shrinking by 4. No pretreatment tumor biopsies were available for baseline clonotypes.

Only in-frame clones appear in the TCRdb table, and some are missing; sequencing was by immunoSEQ multiplex PCR. The sample consists of 120,000 or so clones, 81% of them appearing once. The time point here: blood 2 weeks post-SBRT. Treatment in this sample: 15 Gy SBRT to primary tumor, nephrectomy 4 weeks later. This clone was seen a single time. Its target is unknown. CDR1 and CDR2 from the germline V gene are SGHTA and FQGNSA. V gave up 5 bases and J gave up 5 bases, with 12 bases separating them. This CDR3 has 13 residues. The chain recombines TRBV7-2 with TRBJ1-2; D possibly corresponds to TRBD1 (5 bases). Source: blood, taken from a patient whose treatment included radiotherapy and nephrectomy. This receptor was identified in a man in his fifties with renal cell carcinoma. CDR3: CASSPAGYYGYTF. CDR3 DNA sequence: TGTGCCAGCAGCCCCGCAGGGTATTATGGCTACACCTTC.